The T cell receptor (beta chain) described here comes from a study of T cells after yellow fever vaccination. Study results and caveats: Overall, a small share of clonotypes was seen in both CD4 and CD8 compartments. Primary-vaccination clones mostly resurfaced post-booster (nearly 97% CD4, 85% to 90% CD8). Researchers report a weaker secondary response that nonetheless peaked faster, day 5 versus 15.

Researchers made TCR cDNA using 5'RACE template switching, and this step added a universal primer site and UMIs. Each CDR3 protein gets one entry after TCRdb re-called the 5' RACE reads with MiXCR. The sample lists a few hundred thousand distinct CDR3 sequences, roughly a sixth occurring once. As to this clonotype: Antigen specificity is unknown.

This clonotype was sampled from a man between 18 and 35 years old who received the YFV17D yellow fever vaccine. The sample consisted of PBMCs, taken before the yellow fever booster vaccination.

CDR3 in DNA: TGTGCCAGCAGCCCGTACGGACTAGTCAATGAGCAGTTCTTC. Its protein is CASSPYGLVNEQFF. The chain uses TRBV7-2 and TRBJ2-1; 7 positions match TRBD2. The CDR3 consists of 14 residues. CDR1 is SGHTA and CDR2 is FQGNSA in the germline V gene. J gave up 6 bases and V 5 bases, and 7 bases lay outside the gene matches.